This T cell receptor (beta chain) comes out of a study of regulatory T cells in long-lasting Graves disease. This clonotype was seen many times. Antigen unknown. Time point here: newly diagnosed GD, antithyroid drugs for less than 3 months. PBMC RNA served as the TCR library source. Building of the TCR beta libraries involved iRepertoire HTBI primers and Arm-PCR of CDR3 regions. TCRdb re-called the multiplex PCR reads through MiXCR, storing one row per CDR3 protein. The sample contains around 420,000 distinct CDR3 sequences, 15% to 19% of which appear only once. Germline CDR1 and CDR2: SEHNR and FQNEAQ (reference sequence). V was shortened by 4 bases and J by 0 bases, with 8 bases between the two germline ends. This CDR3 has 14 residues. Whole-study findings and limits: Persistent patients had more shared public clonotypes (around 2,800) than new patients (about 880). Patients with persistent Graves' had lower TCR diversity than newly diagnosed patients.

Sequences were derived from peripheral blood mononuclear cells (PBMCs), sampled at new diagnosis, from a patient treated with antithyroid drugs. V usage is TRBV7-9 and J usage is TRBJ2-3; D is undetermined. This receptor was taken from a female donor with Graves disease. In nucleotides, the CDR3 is TGTGCCAGCAGCTCCTTAAATAGCACAGATACGCAGTATTTT. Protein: CASSSLNSTDTQYF.